One and the same sample provided the 32 T cell receptor beta chains below, sequenced in a study of T cell repertoires in cytomegalovirus infection (dated by TCRdb to between 2019 and 2020). TCRdb records Illumina HiSeq 1500 as the sequencer. The public reads were reanalyzed by TCRdb: fastp trimming at Q25, MiXCR alignment, in-frame beta chains only. Duplicate CDR3 protein sequences are folded into a single record with the most common DNA and genes. This sample holds 150,000 to 200,000 distinct CDR3 sequences; about 15% were observed only once. Roughly a sixth of the sample comes from the top ten. Material for sequencing was CD8+ T cells from PBMCs. Receptors were obtained from a human donor in good health (CMV status not recorded). Some clones in this sample may be carry-over from other donors' samples.

This rearrangement joins TRBV11-1 to TRBJ2-2; D gene unclear. Per the germline V gene, CDR1 is SGHAT and CDR2 is FQDESV (reference sequence). The V gene lost 2 bases and the J gene lost 6 bases, with 4 bases spanning the gap. The length of the CDR3 is 12 residues. In nucleotides, the CDR3 is TGTGCCAGCAGCTTATTAGCCGGGGAGCTGTTTTTT. Residues: CASSLLAGELFF.

The chain joins TRBV20-1 to TRBJ1-1; 9 bases fit TRBD1. Trimming removed 0 bases from V and 5 bases from J; junction bases left unmatched: 7. The CDR3 has 15 residues. Germline V gene data show CDR1 as DFQATT and CDR2 as SNEGSKA (reference sequence). The CDR3 spells CSARDPDRGWTEAFF. DNA of the CDR3: TGCAGTGCTAGAGATCCGGACAGGGGATGGACTGAAGCTTTCTTT.

This clonotype was counted between two and nine times. The chain links TRBV12-3 or TRBV12-4 to TRBJ2-7; D possibly corresponds to TRBD1 (5 bases). CDR3 length equals 14 residues. V dropped 11 bases and J dropped 3 bases, with 20 bases sitting between them. The CDR3 region has the DNA TGTGCCTCCCGGGTGAGGCAGGGTAGCTACGAGCAGTACTTC. It codes for CASRVRQGSYEQYF.

Many counts were recorded for this clonotype. The rearrangement links TRBV11-2 to TRBJ2-3; 11 bases match TRBD1. The CDR3 consists of 18 residues. Germline trimming cut 5 bases from V and 1 base from J; bases unmatched to any gene: 11. In germline, CDR1 is SGHAT, CDR2 FQNNGV. The CDR3 nucleotides are TGTGCCAGCAGCGCCGGGACAGGGGGGACGTATGGCACAGATACGCAGTATTTT. Translating it yields CASSAGTGGTYGTDTQYF.

The V call is TRBV28, the J call TRBJ2-5, with TRBD1 as a possible D gene (5 bases). Trimming stripped 1 base from V and 5 bases from J, with 14 bases between. This CDR3 region has 15 residues. Germline values: CDR1 MDHEN, CDR2 SYDVKM. The CDR3: CASSLFPGRGETQYF. DNA of the CDR3: TGTGCCAGCAGTTTATTTCCAGGGCGTGGGGAGACCCAGTACTTC.

This clonotype showed up many times. The V call is TRBV7-8, the J call TRBJ1-1, with a weak D call TRBD1 (6 bases). The CDR3 covers 17 residues. Germline lookup yields CDR1 SGHVS and CDR2 FQNEAQ. Trimming shortened V by 4 bases and J by 2 bases, and 20 bases separated the two germline ends. CDR3 bases: TGTGCCAGCAGCTCCCTGGGGGAGGGGGTTCGAAACACTGAAGCTTTCTTT. Protein: CASSSLGEGVRNTEAFF.

This chain connects TRBV2 to TRBJ2-7, with 8 bases that match TRBD1. The germline V gene has CDR1 SNHLY and CDR2 FYNNEI. There are 13 residues in the CDR3. V trimming: 7 bases; J trimming: 2 bases; junction bases outside the gene matches: 4. The CDR3 DNA reads as TGTGCCAGCACCAGGACAGGGACCTACGAGCAGTACTTC. The encoded protein is CASTRTGTYEQYF.

The sample holds a few counts of this clonotype. The CDR3 coding sequence is TGTGCCAGCAGTGAGTTCGAGTCCTACGAGCAGTACTTC. Translated: CASSEFESYEQYF. The chain couples TRBV6-1 to TRBJ2-7; D remains ambiguous. V lost 3 bases and J 1 base, leaving 7 bases between the germline ends. Germline values: CDR1 MNHNS, CDR2 SASEGT. CDR3 size: 13 residues.

The chain joins TRBV4-2 to TRBJ2-7, with 11 nucleotides matching TRBD2. V trimming: 1 base; J trimming: 2 bases; junction bases outside the gene matches: 7. CDR1 is LGHNA and CDR2 is YNFKEQ in the germline V gene. The length of the CDR3 is 17 residues. CDR3: CASSQASLAGGPYEQYF. The DNA of the CDR3 is TGTGCCAGCAGCCAAGCCTCCTTAGCGGGAGGGCCCTACGAGCAGTACTTC.

The chain has TRBV28 and TRBJ2-7; a possible D gene is TRBD1 (6 bases). V lost 3 bases, J lost 4 bases, and 16 bases lay in between. The CDR3 extends over 15 amino acids. Germline CDR1 reads MDHEN; CDR2 reads SYDVKM. DNA for the CDR3: TGTGCCAGCAGTTTTAAGGGACACGGGACGTACGAGCAGTACTTC. It codes for CASSFKGHGTYEQYF.

This clonotype has a handful of counts. The J gene is TRBJ2-4, the V gene TRBV20-1, with no clear D. The germline V gene has CDR1 DFQATT and CDR2 SNEGSKA (reference sequence). The V and J ends lost 0 bases and 6 bases respectively, with 12 bases between them. This CDR3 contains 14 residues. The CDR3 DNA sequence: TGCAGTGCTAGAGATCCTGCCCGGCGAAACATTCAGTACTTC. Encoded protein: CSARDPARRNIQYF.

This clonotype was detected only a few times. This chain joins TRBV7-6 and TRBJ2-7; TRBD1 matches 7 bases. Trimming took 5 bases from V and 1 from J; bases not matched to a gene: 8. Germline-derived CDR1 and CDR2 are SGHVS and FNYEAQ. The length of the CDR3 is 15 residues. CDR3 coding DNA: TGTGCCAGCAGCAAAGGGGACAGCCCTTCCTACGAGCAGTACTTC. This sequence encodes CASSKGDSPSYEQYF.

This sequence joins TRBV6-5 and TRBJ2-1, with 11 bases lining up with TRBD2. The CDR3 runs to 15 residues. Per germline, CDR1 MNHEY and CDR2 SVGAGI. V shed 2 bases and J 5 bases; nucleotides not matched to a gene: 2. The CDR3 DNA sequence: TGTGCCAGCAGTTACGGGACTAGCGGAAACAATGAGCAGTTCTTC. This translates into CASSYGTSGNNEQFF.

The rearrangement joins TRBV6-1 to TRBJ1-1; tentatively, D is TRBD1 (5 bases). Between the trimmed V and J ends, which lost 9 bases and 6 bases, there was a span of 17 bases. There are 13 residues in the CDR3. CDR1 is MNHNS, CDR2 SASEGT, per germline. CDR3 nucleotides: TGTGCCAGGACTCTGTGGGGGGTATCTGAAGCTTTCTTT. Translation: CARTLWGVSEAFF.

This chain links TRBV5-1 with TRBJ2-6; unclear D gene. The CDR3 extends over 16 amino acids. Germline V gives CDR1 SGHRS, CDR2 YFSETQ. The V gene lost 1 base and the J gene lost 0 bases, with 8 bases spanning the gap. CDR3 region: CASSLNRHSGANVLTF. CDR3 DNA sequence: TGCGCCAGCAGCTTGAACAGACACTCTGGGGCCAACGTCCTGACTTTC.

This clonotype was observed a handful of times. This chain uses TRBV6-5 with TRBJ1-5; D unresolved. Trimming stripped 6 bases from V and 4 bases from J, with 19 bases between. This CDR3 spans 16 amino acids. From germline, CDR1 is MNHEY and CDR2 SVGAGI. CDR3 DNA: TGTGCCAGCAGCTTCAGTGCGCTTGGAGGTAATCAGCCCCAGCATTTT. This translates into CASSFSALGGNQPQHF.

The rearrangement links TRBV5-1 to TRBJ1-6; D not certain. The CDR3 extends over 14 amino acids. V gave up 3 bases and J gave up 8 bases, with 12 bases separating them. From germline, CDR1 is SGHRS and CDR2 YFSETQ. The CDR3 DNA follows: TGCGCCAGCAGCTACACCGGGATTGATTCACCCCTCCACTTT. Protein: CASSYTGIDSPLHF.

This clonotype was detected only a few times. The rearrangement joins TRBV7-2 to TRBJ1-2; D is uncertain. Between the trimmed V and J ends, which lost 5 bases and 4 bases, there was a span of 14 bases. The germline gives CDR1 SGHTA, CDR2 FQGNSA. This CDR3 region has 14 residues. For the CDR3, the DNA is TGTGCCAGCAGCCCTGGGATAGGGAGCTATGGCTACACCTTC. Translation gives CASSPGIGSYGYTF.

This clonotype appeared a few times. The chain recombines TRBV29-1 with TRBJ2-3; TRBD1 is a possible D gene (6 bases). The germline V gene encodes CDR1 SQVTM and CDR2 ANQGSEA. The CDR3 length is 14 residues. V shed 5 bases and J shed 6 bases, with 18 bases lying between them. CDR3 sequence reads: CSVTGTTAWDTQYF. CDR3 sequence (DNA): TGCAGCGTTACTGGGACAACGGCTTGGGATACGCAGTATTTT.

The CDR3 sequence is CASSFAASARIYNEQFF. DNA for the CDR3: TGTGCCAGCAGCTTCGCGGCTAGCGCCCGAATTTACAATGAGCAGTTCTTC. V usage is TRBV7-6 and J usage is TRBJ2-1, with a tentative D call TRBD2 (6 bases). Germline values: CDR1 SGHVS, CDR2 FNYEAQ. The CDR3 covers 17 residues. The germline V and J ends were trimmed by 3 bases and 4 bases, with 19 bases remaining between them.

This clonotype was counted many times. The CDR3 nucleotides read TGTGCCAGCAGTTTATGTTCGGGACCAGATTGTGAGCAGTTCTTC. Protein: CASSLCSGPDCEQFF. The gene calls are TRBV28 and TRBJ2-1; D may be TRBD1 or TRBD2 (5 bases each). The CDR3 loop spans 15 amino acids. Trimming pared 0 bases from V and 9 bases from J, leaving 15 bases between. Germline V gives CDR1 MDHEN, CDR2 SYDVKM.

This clonotype was found a few times. J is TRBJ2-7 and V is TRBV28; D is unresolved. CDR3 length equals 14 residues. Trimming shortened V by 5 bases and J by 2 bases, and 13 bases separated the two germline ends. Germline CDR1 is MDHEN and CDR2 is SYDVKM. The CDR3 DNA follows: TGTGCCAGCAGTCGGACGCCCCGGCCCTACGAGCAGTACTTC. This gives the protein CASSRTPRPYEQYF.

The chain combines TRBV7-9 with TRBJ2-3; TRBD2 matches 13 bases. V lost 5 bases to trimming and J lost 5 bases; unmatched junction nucleotides: 7. The CDR3 contains 16 residues. Germline V gene sequence: CDR1 SEHNR, CDR2 FQNEAQ (reference sequence). Here the CDR3 reads CASSPAGTSGKDTQYF. Here the CDR3 DNA reads TGTGCCAGCAGCCCGGCCGGGACTAGCGGGAAAGATACGCAGTATTTT.

This clonotype showed up many times. This chain joins TRBV7-9 and TRBJ1-1; 9 nucleotides line up with TRBD1. The V gene's germline CDR1 is SEHNR and CDR2 FQNEAQ (reference sequence). Unmatched junction bases numbered 11, after V lost 6 bases and J lost 3 bases. This CDR3 spans 16 amino acids. CDR3 amino acids: CASRPRQGERDTEAFF. Here the CDR3 DNA reads TGTGCCAGCAGGCCCAGACAGGGGGAGAGGGACACTGAAGCTTTCTTT. Variable domain in full (rest from reference TRBV7-9 and TRBJ1-1): DTGVSQNPRHKITKRGQNVTFRCDPISEHNRLYWYRQTLGQGPEFLTYFQNEAQLEKSRLLSDRFSAERPKGSFSTLEIQRTEQGDSAMYLCASRPRQGERDTEAFFGQGTRLTVV.

V and J are TRBV6-5 and TRBJ1-1, with D uncertain. The CDR3 is made up of 11 amino acids. Germline CDR1 MNHEY, CDR2 SVGAGI. V was cut by 4 bases and J by 11 bases, with 11 bases left in between. CDR3 loop: CASSSTRGAFF. For the CDR3, the DNA is TGTGCCAGCAGTTCCACACGAGGGGCTTTCTTT.

This chain connects TRBV6-2 or TRBV6-3 to TRBJ2-7; D might be TRBD1 (6 bases). Germline loops: CDR1 MNHEY, CDR2 SVGEGT. The length of the CDR3 is 14 residues. Trimming cost V 7 bases and J 0 bases, with 13 bases left between them. The CDR3 nucleotides are TGTGCCAGCATACCCGGACAGAACTCCTACGAGCAGTACTTC. This gives the protein CASIPGQNSYEQYF.

A few counts support this clonotype. This chain uses TRBV12-3 or TRBV12-4 with TRBJ1-5; TRBD1 might be the D (6 bases). The CDR3 totals 15 residues. With 5 bases removed from V and 1 base from J, the gap between germline ends came to 12 bases. The CDR3 loop reads CASSGTPWSNQPQHF. As DNA, the CDR3 is TGTGCCAGCAGTGGGACACCTTGGAGCAATCAGCCCCAGCATTTT.

The table lists this clonotype with a few counts. The chain combines TRBV29-1 with TRBJ2-2; D is uncertain. The CDR3 has 10 amino acids. Germline assignment: CDR1 SQVTM and CDR2 ANQGSEA. V was clipped by 5 bases and J by 9 bases, with 7 bases between them. The CDR3 region is CSVLIRELFF. The CDR3 bases are TGCAGCGTTTTGATCCGGGAGCTGTTTTTT.

This clonotype was seen a handful of times. Written as DNA, the CDR3 is TGTGCCAGTAGTTACCAAGCAAGCTCCTACGAGCAGTACTTC. It yields the protein CASSYQASSYEQYF. V and J are TRBV19 and TRBJ2-7; D remains unclear. CDR1 and CDR2 from the germline V gene are LNHDA and SQIVND (reference sequence). This CDR3 is 14 amino acids long. V was cut by 5 bases and J by 0 bases, with 11 bases left in between.

In this sample, this clonotype turned up a few times. The gene calls are TRBV28 and TRBJ2-7, with a possible D match to TRBD2 (6 bases). From germline, CDR1 is MDHEN and CDR2 SYDVKM. The CDR3 loop spans 12 amino acids. V lost 7 bases and J lost 3, with 10 bases in between. This chain's CDR3 is CASTIGGYEQYF. Written as DNA, the CDR3 is TGTGCCAGCACCATCGGGGGCTACGAGCAGTACTTC.

This clonotype was seen only a few times. This chain connects TRBV27 to TRBJ2-1, with TRBD1 matching over 12 bases. Unmatched junction bases numbered 5, after V lost 3 bases and J lost 8 bases. From germline, CDR1 is MNHEY and CDR2 SMNVEV (reference sequence). The CDR3 is 15 amino acids. The CDR3 bases are TGTGCCAGCAGTTTGGGGGGACAGGGGGCCGATGAGCAGTTCTTC. Protein: CASSLGGQGADEQFF.

This clonotype was seen only a few times. The chain recombines TRBV20-1 with TRBJ1-5; no firm D call. CDR1 and CDR2 from the germline V gene are DFQATT and SNEGSKA (reference sequence). CDR3 size: 16 residues. Trimming took 0 bases from V and 4 from J, leaving 16 bases between them. In nucleotides, the CDR3 is TGCAGTGCTAGAGATTACACATGGGTCCGAAATCAGCCCCAGCATTTT. Its protein is CSARDYTWVRNQPQHF.